The clone carrying this T cell receptor beta chain was detected many times. For repertoire sequencing, the TCR beta CDR3 regions were amplified from RNA transcripts. An opening RT-PCR round employed HTBI primers and preceded a second-round multiplex PCR. TCRdb fed the multiplex PCR reads into MiXCR, producing one record per CDR3 protein. The repertoire has roughly 410,000 distinct CDR3 sequences, 15% to 19% of them found once; the top ten carry 5.5% to 7%. The data originate from a study of Graves' ophthalmopathy and Graves' hyperthyroidism. The length of the CDR3 is 17 residues. V was cut by 4 bases and J by 5 bases, with 24 bases left in between. Germline V gene sequence: CDR1 SGHRS, CDR2 YFSETQ. Absence of ophthalmopathy within 18 months of follow-up defined stable hyperthyroidism. The authors enrolled newly diagnosed hyperthyroidism patients aged 18 to 65 with under 2 months' duration. The starting material, 10 ml of fresh peripheral blood, provided the PBMCs.

The origin of this receptor is a woman between 18 and 30 years old with stable Graves' hyperthyroidism. Sequencing was done on a sample of peripheral blood. V is TRBV5-1 and J is TRBJ1-2; D call uncertain. In nucleotides, the CDR3 is TGCGCCAGCAGCCCGGAAACGGACGGTATTGATGGGTATGGCTACACCTTC. This sequence encodes CASSPETDGIDGYGYTF.